A selection of T cell receptor beta chains follows, all from one sample in a study of blood T cell repertoires in COVID-19. Produced via immunoSEQ multiplex PCR; TCRdb's table is partial and in-frame only. Among fewer than 250,000 clones listed, 84% were seen once. Sequences were obtained from peripheral blood. The origin of the receptors is a man aged 25 to 40 with active or convalescent COVID-19. CDR3s include the opening cysteine and the closing phenylalanine or tryptophan. Fields, in order: clone size, V gene, CDR3 protein. Part of the rows lack a size; the others show once, few, many or a class for expanded clones.

abundance: .; v_gene: TRBV2; CDR3aa: CASSPQGLQGQPQHF
abundance: .; v_gene: TRBV6-5; CDR3aa: CASGSRGAYTGELFF
abundance: .; v_gene: TRBV3-1/TRBV3-2; CDR3aa: CASSLLRDRGWGEQYF
abundance: .; v_gene: TRBV5-1; CDR3aa: CASSRLARTSGGLYEQYF
abundance: .; v_gene: TRBV7-9; CDR3aa: CASSLEQFNSPLHF
abundance: .; v_gene: TRBV5-4; CDR3aa: CASSSPTANSPLHF
abundance: few; v_gene: TRBV28; CDR3aa: CASSAPGLAGTDTQYF
abundance: .; v_gene: TRBV19; CDR3aa: CASSISGSAEAFF
abundance: .; v_gene: TRBV2; CDR3aa: CASSADTFFTGELFF
abundance: .; v_gene: TRBV7-9; CDR3aa: CASSLAGVGTEAFF
abundance: .; v_gene: TRBV7-2; CDR3aa: CASSTPRSGANVLTF
abundance: .; v_gene: TRBV7-2; CDR3aa: CASSLERDTQYF
abundance: once; v_gene: TRBV10-3; CDR3aa: CAISAGLAGGEAETQYF
abundance: .; v_gene: TRBV5-1; CDR3aa: CASGGQNRGLSQGEQFF
abundance: .; v_gene: TRBV5-1; CDR3aa: CASSFVGDRNTEAFF
abundance: .; v_gene: TRBV2; CDR3aa: CARYRAYYANTEAFF
abundance: .; v_gene: TRBV24-1; CDR3aa: CATRAGNSYEQYF
abundance: .; v_gene: TRBV5-4; CDR3aa: CASSQPGTSINEQFF
abundance: .; v_gene: TRBV7-6; CDR3aa: CASSHNSGELFF
abundance: .; v_gene: TRBV5-1; CDR3aa: CASSANTGQNQPQHF
abundance: .; v_gene: TRBV6-5; CDR3aa: CASKPQGAETQYF
abundance: .; v_gene: TRBV28; CDR3aa: CASSFRDRKNQPQHF
abundance: .; v_gene: TRBV5-1; CDR3aa: CASSFIAGGLDTQYF
abundance: few; v_gene: TRBV24-1; CDR3aa: CATSAGQGARNQPQHF
abundance: .; v_gene: TRBV2; CDR3aa: CASSEAGQGGNQPQHF
abundance: .; v_gene: TRBV5-1; CDR3aa: CASSSGQVNYGYTF
abundance: .; v_gene: TRBV4-1; CDR3aa: CASSHRGLASPSTDTQYF
abundance: .; v_gene: TRBV6-2/TRBV6-3; CDR3aa: CASSYMDSAYEQYF
abundance: few; v_gene: TRBV6-5; CDR3aa: CASSSDRGPGNTIYF
abundance: .; v_gene: TRBV5-1; CDR3aa: CASSPQAFATNEKLFF
abundance: .; v_gene: TRBV9; CDR3aa: CASSARLAGAVVGEQFF